Included here is one T cell receptor (beta chain) sequence, with context. No antigen is known for it. Treatment described: oral pan-JAK inhibitor, 5-10 mg twice daily. Extraction of RNA preceded its reverse transcription into cDNA, which served as the sequencing template. Using immunoSEQ multiplex PCR, the repertoire was profiled, and TCRdb retains in-frame clones only, with some absent. Of over 85,000 clones detected, 60% to 80% appear once; the ten largest clones hold 17%. Germline V lookup: CDR1 MNHEY, CDR2 SVGAGI. This CDR3 contains 15 residues. V dropped 8 bases and J dropped 3; count of bases not matched to a gene: 10. These data are taken from a study of CD8+ T cells in alopecia areata. The study's findings and limits: During tofacitinib treatment, many expanded lesional clones remained in scalp and blood.

This TCR was recovered from a human donor with alopecia areata. This specimen consisted of CD8+ T cells sorted from blood, obtained around week 42, from a patient treated with tofacitinib. The V and J genes are TRBV6-5 and TRBJ1-1; the match to TRBD1 covers 9 bases. The CDR3 nucleotides are TGTGCCAGCCTTAGACAACAGGGGGCTGACACTGAAGCTTTCTTT. Its protein is CASLRQQGADTEAFF.